These 8 T cell receptor beta chains were sequenced from one sample in a study of blood T cell repertoires in COVID-19. Produced via immunoSEQ multiplex PCR; TCRdb's table is partial and in-frame only. The table records some 150,000 clones, around 83% of them present only once. The source material was peripheral blood. Receptor source: a woman aged 55-69 years with acute or convalescent COVID-19.

CDR3 sequence: CASSQGTSGAGELFF. CDR3 DNA: TGCGCCAGCAGCCAGGGGACTAGCGGGGCCGGGGAGCTGTTTTTT. The chain employs TRBV5-1 and TRBJ2-2, with TRBD2 matching over 13 bases. Germline V CDR1 and CDR2: SGHRS, YFSETQ. CDR3 length equals 15 residues. J was trimmed by 6 bases and V by 4 bases; bases with no gene match: 3.

The genes are TRBV27 and TRBJ2-7; 7 bases line up with TRBD2. The CDR3 spans 13 residues. CDR1 and CDR2 (germline): MNHEY, SMNVEV (reference sequence). Unmatched junction bases numbered 4, after V lost 6 bases and J lost 2 bases. CDR3 coding DNA: TGTGCCAGCAGCACCGGGACTACCTACGAGCAGTACTTC. Its protein is CASSTGTTYEQYF.

The V gene is TRBV7-3, the J gene TRBJ1-1; unclear D gene. The CDR3 covers 17 residues. Germline lookup yields CDR1 SGHTA and CDR2 FQGTGA. Between the trimmed V and J ends, which lost 3 bases and 0 bases, there was a span of 17 bases. The DNA of the CDR3 is TGTGCCAGCAGCTTGCGCCCCGCAGGCACAGTGAACACTGAAGCTTTCTTT. The encoded protein is CASSLRPAGTVNTEAFF.

This rearrangement joins TRBV5-4 to TRBJ1-2; 10 bases fit TRBD1. The CDR3 runs to 13 residues. The V gene's germline CDR1 is SGHNT and CDR2 YYREEE (reference sequence). The V segment lost 10 bases and the J segment 1 base; nucleotides outside the gene matches: 4. The CDR3 DNA reads as TGTGCCGGAGGACAGGGGGATAACTATGGCTACACCTTC. This translates into CAGGQGDNYGYTF. The full variable domain, in which reference TRBV5-4 and TRBJ1-2 provide the parts outside the CDR3, is ETGVTQSPTHLIKTRGQQVTLRCSSQSGHNTVSWYQQALGQGPQFIFQYYREEENGRGNFPPRFSGLQFPNYSSELNVNALELDDSALYLCAGGQGDNYGYTFGSGTRLTVV.

This clone was recorded a few times. Different DNA sequences within this sample yield the same CDR3. V is TRBV6-5 and J is TRBJ2-1; D is perhaps TRBD1 (5 bases). Germline V gene lookup returns CDR1 MNHEY and CDR2 SVGAGI. This CDR3 contains 15 residues. The V gene lost 6 bases and the J gene lost 0 bases, with 12 bases spanning the gap. CDR3 nucleotide sequence: TGTGCCAGCAGGGTAGACAGCAGCTCCTACAATGAGCAGTTCTTC. Amino acid sequence: CASRVDSSSYNEQFF.

This clone was detected a few times. The rearrangement uses TRBV3-1 (or the pseudogene TRBV3-2) and TRBJ2-7; perhaps TRBD1 as D (6 bases). Trimming took off 4 bases at V and 4 bases at J, with 20 bases between the two ends. The CDR3 covers 16 residues. In germline, CDR1 is LGHDT, CDR2 YNNKEL (reference sequence). CDR3 nucleotides: TGTGCCAGCAGCCCCCGAGTGGCAGGGGCCAGTTACGAGCAGTACTTC. Translated: CASSPRVAGASYEQYF.

The chain couples TRBV28 to TRBJ1-2; 11 bases map to TRBD1. The CDR3 loop spans 13 amino acids. With V trimmed by 8 bases and J by 4 bases, 3 bases remained unmatched. Germline-derived CDR1 and CDR2 are MDHEN and SYDVKM. The CDR3 sequence: CASGTGGPYGYTF. The CDR3 DNA reads TGTGCCAGCGGGACAGGGGGGCCCTATGGCTACACCTTC.

The genes are TRBV7-2 and TRBJ1-2, with no clear D. V was cut by 3 bases and J by 8 bases, with 13 bases left in between. Germline assignment: CDR1 SGHTA and CDR2 FQGNSA. The length of the CDR3 is 13 residues. This chain's CDR3 is CASSFLEGGGYTF. The CDR3 nucleotides read TGTGCCAGCAGCTTTCTGGAGGGAGGAGGCTACACCTTC.